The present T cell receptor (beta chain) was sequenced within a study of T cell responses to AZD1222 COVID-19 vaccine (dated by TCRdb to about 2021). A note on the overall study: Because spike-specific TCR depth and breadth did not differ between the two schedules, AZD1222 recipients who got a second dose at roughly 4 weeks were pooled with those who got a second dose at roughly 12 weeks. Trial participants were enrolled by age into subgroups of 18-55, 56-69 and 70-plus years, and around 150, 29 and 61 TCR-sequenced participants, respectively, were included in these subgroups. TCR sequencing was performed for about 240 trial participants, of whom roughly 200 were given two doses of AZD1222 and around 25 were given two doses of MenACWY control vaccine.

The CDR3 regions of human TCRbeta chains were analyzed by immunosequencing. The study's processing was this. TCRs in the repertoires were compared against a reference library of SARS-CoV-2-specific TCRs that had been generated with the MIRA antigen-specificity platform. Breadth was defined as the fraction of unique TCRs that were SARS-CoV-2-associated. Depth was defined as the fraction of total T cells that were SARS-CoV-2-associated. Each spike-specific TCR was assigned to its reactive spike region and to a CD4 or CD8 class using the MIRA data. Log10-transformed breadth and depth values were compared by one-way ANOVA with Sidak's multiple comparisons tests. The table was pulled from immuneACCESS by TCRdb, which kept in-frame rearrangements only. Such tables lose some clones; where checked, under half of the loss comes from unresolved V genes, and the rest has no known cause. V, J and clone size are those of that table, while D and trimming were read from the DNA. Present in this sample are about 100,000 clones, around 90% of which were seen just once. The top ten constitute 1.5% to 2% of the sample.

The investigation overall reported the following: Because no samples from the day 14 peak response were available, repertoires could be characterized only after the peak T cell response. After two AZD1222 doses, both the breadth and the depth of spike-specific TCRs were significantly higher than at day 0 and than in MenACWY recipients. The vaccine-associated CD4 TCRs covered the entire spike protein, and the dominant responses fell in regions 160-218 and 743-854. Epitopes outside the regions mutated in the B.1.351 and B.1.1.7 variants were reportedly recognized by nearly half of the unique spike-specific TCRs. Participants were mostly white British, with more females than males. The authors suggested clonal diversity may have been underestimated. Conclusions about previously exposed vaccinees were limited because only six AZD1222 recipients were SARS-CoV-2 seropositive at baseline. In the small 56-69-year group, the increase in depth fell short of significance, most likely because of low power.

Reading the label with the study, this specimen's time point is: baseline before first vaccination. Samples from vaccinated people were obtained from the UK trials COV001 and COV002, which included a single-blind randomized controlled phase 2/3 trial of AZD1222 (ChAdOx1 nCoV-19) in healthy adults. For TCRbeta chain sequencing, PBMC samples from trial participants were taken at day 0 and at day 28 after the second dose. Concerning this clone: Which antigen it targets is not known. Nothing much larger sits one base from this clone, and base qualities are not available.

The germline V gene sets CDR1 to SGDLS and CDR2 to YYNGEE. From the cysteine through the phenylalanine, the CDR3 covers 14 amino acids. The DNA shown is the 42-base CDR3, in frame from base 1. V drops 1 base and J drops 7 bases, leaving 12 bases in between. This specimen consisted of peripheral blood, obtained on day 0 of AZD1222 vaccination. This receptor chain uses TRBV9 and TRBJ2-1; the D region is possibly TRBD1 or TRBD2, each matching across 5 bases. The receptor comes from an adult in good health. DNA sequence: TGTGCCAGCAGCGTACTTGGGGGTCCGAATGAGCAGTTCTTC. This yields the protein CASSVLGGPNEQFF.